This entry lists 5 T cell receptor beta chains sequenced from one sample in a study of STAT5B mutations in CD4+ large granular lymphocyte leukemia. The method was immunoSEQ multiplex PCR; TCRdb's version includes in-frame clones alone and lacks a portion of them. Of about 21,000 clones listed, 60% to 80% were seen once; the top ten hold roughly 30%. Sequenced sample: CD4+ T cells from blood buffy coats. These receptors all come from a human donor in good health.

This chain joins TRBV5-4 and TRBJ2-3; no clear D. Germline values: CDR1 SGHNT, CDR2 YYREEE (reference sequence). The CDR3 sequence is 13 residues long. Trimming removed 3 bases at V and 2 bases at J, with 7 bases between. The CDR3, as DNA: TGTGCCAGCAGCTCCCCATTCACAGATACGCAGTATTTT. Residues: CASSSPFTDTQYF.

Only one count was recorded for this clone. This chain joins TRBV2 and TRBJ2-2, with 11 positions matching TRBD2. The CDR3 consists of 15 residues. The trim removed 6 bases at V and 6 bases at J, leaving 6 bases unmatched. Germline CDR1 reads SNHLY; CDR2 reads FYNNEI. The CDR3 DNA is TGTGCCAGCAGGAAAGGGACTAGCGGTGCCGGGGAGCTGTTTTTT. Translation gives CASRKGTSGAGELFF.

This clone was counted a few times. The genes are TRBV10-1 and TRBJ2-7; 12 bases are shared with TRBD1. This CDR3 region has 15 residues. The junction had 10 bases not matched to a gene; V was cut back by 8 bases and J by 5 bases. Germline V lookup: CDR1 WNHNN, CDR2 SYGVQD (reference sequence). CDR3 bases: TGCGCCAGCCCTGAGTGGGACAGGGGGCGCGACGAGCAGTACTTC. Protein: CASPEWDRGRDEQYF.

This clone has a handful of counts. The chain carries TRBV5-1 and TRBJ2-5; D unclear. This CDR3 is built from 12 residues. V lost 2 bases and J lost 5, with 7 bases in between. Germline CDR1 reads SGHRS; CDR2 reads YFSETQ. CDR3 loop: CASSLSEETQYF. The CDR3 DNA reads as TGCGCCAGCAGCTTATCAGAGGAGACCCAGTACTTC.

This CDR3 reads CASSLDGNQPQHF. DNA of the CDR3: TGTGCCAGCAGCTTGGACGGAAATCAGCCCCAGCATTTT. The rearrangement uses TRBV7-9 and TRBJ1-5, with D unresolved. CDR1 is SEHNR, CDR2 FQNEAQ, per germline (reference sequence). V gave up 3 bases and J gave up 4 bases, with 7 bases separating them. The CDR3 is 13 amino acids.